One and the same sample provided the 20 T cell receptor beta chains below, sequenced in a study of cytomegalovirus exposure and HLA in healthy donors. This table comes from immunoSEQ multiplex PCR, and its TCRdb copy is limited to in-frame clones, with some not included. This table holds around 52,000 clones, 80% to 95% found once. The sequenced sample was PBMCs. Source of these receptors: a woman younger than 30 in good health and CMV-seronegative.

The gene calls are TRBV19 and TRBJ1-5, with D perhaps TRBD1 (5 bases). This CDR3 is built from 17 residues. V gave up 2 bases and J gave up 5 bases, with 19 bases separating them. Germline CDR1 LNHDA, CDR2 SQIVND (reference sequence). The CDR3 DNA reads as TGTGCCAGTAGTATAAGCCTCGGGGGGTTACGGGATCAGCCCCAGCATTTT. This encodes CASSISLGGLRDQPQHF. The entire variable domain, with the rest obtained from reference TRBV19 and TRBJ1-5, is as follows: DGGITQSPKYLFRKEGQNVTLSCEQNLNHDAMYWYRQDPGQGLRLIYYSQIVNDFQKGDIAEGYSVSREKKESFPLTVTSAQKNPTAFYLCASSISLGGLRDQPQHFGDGTRLSIL.

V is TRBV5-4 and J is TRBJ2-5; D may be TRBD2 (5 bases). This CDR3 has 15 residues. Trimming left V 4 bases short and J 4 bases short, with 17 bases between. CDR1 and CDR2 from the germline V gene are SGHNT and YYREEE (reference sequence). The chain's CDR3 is CASSARTDLGETQYF. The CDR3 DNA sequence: TGTGCCAGCAGCGCCCGGACTGACCTTGGAGAGACCCAGTACTTC.

The CDR3 sequence: CSVEVLNGIYNEQFF. The CDR3 DNA reads TGCAGCGTTGAGGTTCTGAACGGGATATACAATGAGCAGTTCTTC. The chain combines TRBV29-1 with TRBJ2-1; the D gene is possibly TRBD2 (5 bases). From germline, CDR1 is SQVTM and CDR2 ANQGSEA. V lost 3 bases to trimming and J lost 4 bases, with 16 bases between them. The CDR3 extends over 15 amino acids.

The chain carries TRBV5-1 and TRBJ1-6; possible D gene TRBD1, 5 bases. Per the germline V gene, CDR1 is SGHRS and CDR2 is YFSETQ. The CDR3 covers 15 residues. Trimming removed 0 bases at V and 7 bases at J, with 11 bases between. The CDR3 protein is CASSLEWGGNSPLHF. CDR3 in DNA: TGCGCCAGCAGCTTGGAGTGGGGGGGAAATTCACCCCTCCACTTT.

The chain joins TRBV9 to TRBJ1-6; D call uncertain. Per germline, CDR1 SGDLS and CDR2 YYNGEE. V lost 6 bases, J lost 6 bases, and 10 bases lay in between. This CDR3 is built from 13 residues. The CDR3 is CASTEGTNSPLHF. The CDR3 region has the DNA TGTGCCAGCACTGAGGGAACTAATTCACCCCTCCACTTT.

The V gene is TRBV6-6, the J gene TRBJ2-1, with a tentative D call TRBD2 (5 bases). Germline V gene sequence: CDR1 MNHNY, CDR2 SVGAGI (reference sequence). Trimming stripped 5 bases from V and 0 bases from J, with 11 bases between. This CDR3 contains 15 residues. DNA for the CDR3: TGTGCCAGCAGTGGGAGTTGGGACTCCTACAATGAGCAGTTCTTC. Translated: CASSGSWDSYNEQFF.

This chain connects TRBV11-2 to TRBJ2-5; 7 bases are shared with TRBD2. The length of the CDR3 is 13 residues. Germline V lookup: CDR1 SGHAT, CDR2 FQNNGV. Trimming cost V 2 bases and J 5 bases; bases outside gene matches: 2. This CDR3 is CASSLIGGETQYF. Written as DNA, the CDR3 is TGTGCCAGCAGCTTAATCGGGGGGGAGACCCAGTACTTC. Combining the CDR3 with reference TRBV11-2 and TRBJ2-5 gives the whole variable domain EAGVAQSPRYKIIEKRQSVAFWCNPISGHATLYWYQQILGQGPKLLIQFQNNGVVDDSQLPKDRFSAERLKGVDSTLKIQPAKLEDSAVYLCASSLIGGETQYFGPGTRLLVL.

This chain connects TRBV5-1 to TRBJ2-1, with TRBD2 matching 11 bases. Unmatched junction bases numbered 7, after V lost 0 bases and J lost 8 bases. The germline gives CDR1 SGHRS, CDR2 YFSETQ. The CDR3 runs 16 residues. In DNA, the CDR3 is TGCGCCAGCAGCTTGGAGGTAGCGGGGGGGCTCGATGAGCAGTTCTTC. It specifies CASSLEVAGGLDEQFF.

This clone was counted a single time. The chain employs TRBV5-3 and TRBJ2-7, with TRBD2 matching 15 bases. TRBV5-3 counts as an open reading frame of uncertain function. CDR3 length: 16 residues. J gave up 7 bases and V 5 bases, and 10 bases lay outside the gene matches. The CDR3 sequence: CARRGWTSGRAAEQYV. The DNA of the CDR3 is TGTGCCAGAAGGGGTTGGACTAGCGGGAGGGCCGCTGAGCAGTACGTC.

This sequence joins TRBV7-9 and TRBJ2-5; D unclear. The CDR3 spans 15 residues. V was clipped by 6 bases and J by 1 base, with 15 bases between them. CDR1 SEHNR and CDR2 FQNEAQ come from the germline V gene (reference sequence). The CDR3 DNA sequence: TGTGCCAGCAGGCGGAGTACCCAGTCCCAAGAGACCCAGTACTTC. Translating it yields CASRRSTQSQETQYF.

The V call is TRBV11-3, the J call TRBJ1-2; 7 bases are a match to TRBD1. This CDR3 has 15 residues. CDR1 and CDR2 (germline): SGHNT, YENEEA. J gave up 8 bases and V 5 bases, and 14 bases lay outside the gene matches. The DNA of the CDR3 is TGTGCCAGCAGCCCGATCGGAGGGGGCGCGGAGGGCTACACCTTC. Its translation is CASSPIGGGAEGYTF.

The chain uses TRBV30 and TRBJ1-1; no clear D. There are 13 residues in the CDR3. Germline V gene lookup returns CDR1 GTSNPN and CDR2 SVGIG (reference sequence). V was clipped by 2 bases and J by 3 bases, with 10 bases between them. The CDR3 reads CAWSFHGDTEAFF. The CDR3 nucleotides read TGTGCCTGGAGTTTTCACGGGGACACTGAAGCTTTCTTT.

The CDR3, as DNA: TGTGCCAGCAGCGCCAGAGGTGGCTACACCTTC. As protein: CASSARGGYTF. The V gene is TRBV7-2, the J gene TRBJ1-2; D uncertain. Trimming took 5 bases from V and 7 from J, leaving 8 bases between them. The length of the CDR3 is 11 residues. CDR1 is SGHTA and CDR2 is FQGNSA in the germline V gene. The full variable domain, completed using reference TRBV7-2 and TRBJ1-2, is GAGVSQSPSNKVTEKGKDVELRCDPISGHTALYWYRQSLGQGLEFLIYFQGNSAPDKSGLPSDRFSAERTGGSVSTLTIQRTQQEDSAVYLCASSARGGYTFGSGTRLTVV.

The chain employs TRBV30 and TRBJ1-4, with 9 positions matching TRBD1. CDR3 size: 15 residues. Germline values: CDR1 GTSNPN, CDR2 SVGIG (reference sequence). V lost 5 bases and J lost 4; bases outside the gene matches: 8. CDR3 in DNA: TGTGCCTGGGGAGTAACAGGGGGCTTTAATGAAAAACTGTTTTTT. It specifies CAWGVTGGFNEKLFF.

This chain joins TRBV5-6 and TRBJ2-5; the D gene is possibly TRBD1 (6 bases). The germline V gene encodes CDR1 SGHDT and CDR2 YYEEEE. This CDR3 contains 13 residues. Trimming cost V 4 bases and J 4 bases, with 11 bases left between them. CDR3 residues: CASSRTVLETQYF. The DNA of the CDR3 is TGTGCCAGCAGCCGGACAGTTTTAGAGACCCAGTACTTC.

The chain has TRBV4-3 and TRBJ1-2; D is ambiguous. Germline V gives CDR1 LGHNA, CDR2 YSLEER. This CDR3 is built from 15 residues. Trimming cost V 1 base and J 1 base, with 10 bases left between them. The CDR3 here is CASSQVPGSNYGYTF. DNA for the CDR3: TGCGCCAGCAGCCAAGTCCCGGGGAGTAACTATGGCTACACCTTC.

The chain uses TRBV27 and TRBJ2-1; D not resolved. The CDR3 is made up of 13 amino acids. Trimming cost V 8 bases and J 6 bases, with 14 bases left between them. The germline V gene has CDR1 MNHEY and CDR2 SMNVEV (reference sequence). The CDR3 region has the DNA TGTGCCAGCGCCCCCAACCTAATCAATGAGCAGTTCTTC. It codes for CASAPNLINEQFF.

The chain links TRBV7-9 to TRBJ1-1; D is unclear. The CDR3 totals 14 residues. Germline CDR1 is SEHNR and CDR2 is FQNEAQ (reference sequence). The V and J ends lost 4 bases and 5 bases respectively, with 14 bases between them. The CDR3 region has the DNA TGTGCCAGCAGCTGGAATATTGACGGGACTGAAGCTTTCTTT. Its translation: CASSWNIDGTEAFF.

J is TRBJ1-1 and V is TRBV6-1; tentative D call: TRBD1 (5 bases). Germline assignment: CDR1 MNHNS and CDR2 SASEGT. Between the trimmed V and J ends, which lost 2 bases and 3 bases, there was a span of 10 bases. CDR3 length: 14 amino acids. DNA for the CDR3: TGTGCCAGCAGTGAATTCGGGGGGGACACTGAAGCTTTCTTT. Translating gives CASSEFGGDTEAFF.

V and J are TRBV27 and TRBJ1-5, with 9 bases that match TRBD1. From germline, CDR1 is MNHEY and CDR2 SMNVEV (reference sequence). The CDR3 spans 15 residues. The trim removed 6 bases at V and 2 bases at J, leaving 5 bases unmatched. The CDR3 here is CASSPDRGGNQPQHF. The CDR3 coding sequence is TGTGCCAGCAGCCCGGACAGGGGCGGCAATCAGCCCCAGCATTTT.